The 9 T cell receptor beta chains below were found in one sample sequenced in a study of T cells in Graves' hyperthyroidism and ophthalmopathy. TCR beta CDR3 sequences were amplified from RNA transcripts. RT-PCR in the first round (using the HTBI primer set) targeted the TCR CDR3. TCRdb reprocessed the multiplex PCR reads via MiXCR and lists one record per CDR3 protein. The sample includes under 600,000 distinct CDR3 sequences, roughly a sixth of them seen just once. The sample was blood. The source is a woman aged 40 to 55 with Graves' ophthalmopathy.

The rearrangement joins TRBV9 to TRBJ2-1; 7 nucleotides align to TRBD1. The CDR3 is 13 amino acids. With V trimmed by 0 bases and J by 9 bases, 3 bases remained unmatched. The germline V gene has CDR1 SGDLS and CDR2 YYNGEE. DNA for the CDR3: TGTGCCAGCAGCGTAGTAACAGGGGCTGAGCAGTTCTTC. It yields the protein CASSVVTGAEQFF.

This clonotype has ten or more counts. In DNA, the CDR3 is TGTGCCACCGCAGTGGGTGGCTCAGCTAACTATGGCTACACCTTC. Protein: CATAVGGSANYGYTF. This rearrangement joins TRBV12-3 or TRBV12-4 to TRBJ1-2; D gene unclear. This CDR3 is 15 amino acids long. Trimming took off 10 bases at V and 0 bases at J, with 18 bases between the two ends.

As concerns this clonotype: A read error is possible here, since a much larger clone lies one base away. This CDR3 is CASSRTSGRAVAQYF. CDR3 DNA sequence: TGTGCCAGCAGTAGGACTAGCGGGAGGGCAGTCGCCCAGTACTTC. The V gene is TRBV28, the J gene TRBJ2-5; 15 bases fit TRBD2. The CDR3 totals 15 residues. CDR1 and CDR2 from the germline V gene are MDHEN and SYDVKM. V was clipped by 5 bases and J by 9 bases; unmatched bases: 7.

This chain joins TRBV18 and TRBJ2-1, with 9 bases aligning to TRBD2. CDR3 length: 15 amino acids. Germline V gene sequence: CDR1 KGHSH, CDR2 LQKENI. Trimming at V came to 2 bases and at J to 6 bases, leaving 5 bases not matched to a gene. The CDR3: CASSPSSGSSNEQFF. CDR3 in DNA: TGTGCCAGCTCACCAAGTAGCGGGAGTTCCAATGAGCAGTTCTTC.

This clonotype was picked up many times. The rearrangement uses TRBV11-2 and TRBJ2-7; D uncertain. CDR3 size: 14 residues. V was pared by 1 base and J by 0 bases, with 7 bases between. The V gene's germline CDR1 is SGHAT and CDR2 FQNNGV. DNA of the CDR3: TGTGCCAGCAGCTTAGGGCTGAACTCCTACGAGCAGTACTTC. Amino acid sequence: CASSLGLNSYEQYF. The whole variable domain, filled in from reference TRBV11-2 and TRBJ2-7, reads EAGVAQSPRYKIIEKRQSVAFWCNPISGHATLYWYQQILGQGPKLLIQFQNNGVVDDSQLPKDRFSAERLKGVDSTLKIQPAKLEDSAVYLCASSLGLNSYEQYFGPGTRLTVT.

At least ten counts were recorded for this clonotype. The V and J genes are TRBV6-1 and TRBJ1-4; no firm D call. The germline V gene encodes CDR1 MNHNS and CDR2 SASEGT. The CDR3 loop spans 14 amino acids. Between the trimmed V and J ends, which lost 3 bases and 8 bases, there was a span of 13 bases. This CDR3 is CASSESGGGEKLFF. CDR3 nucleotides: TGTGCCAGCAGTGAGAGTGGTGGCGGGGAAAAACTGTTTTTT.

The chain's CDR3 is CSVTTGTGSNYGYTF. The CDR3 DNA reads as TGCAGTGTTACCACCGGGACAGGGAGCAACTATGGCTACACCTTC. V gene TRBV20-1 combines with J gene TRBJ1-2; 9 nucleotides match TRBD1. This CDR3 region has 15 residues. Germline lookup yields CDR1 DFQATT and CDR2 SNEGSKA (reference sequence). The trim removed 7 bases at V and 2 bases at J, leaving 11 bases unmatched.

The CDR3 sequence is CASSLSEGGVTEAFF. DNA of the CDR3: TGTGCCAGCTCCCTTTCGGAAGGGGGTGTCACTGAAGCTTTCTTT. The chain has TRBV18 and TRBJ1-1, with TRBD1 as a possible D gene (6 bases). Germline assignment: CDR1 KGHSH and CDR2 LQKENI. This CDR3 has 15 amino acids. Trimming cost V 6 bases and J 4 bases, with 18 bases left between them. The full variable domain, completed using reference TRBV18 and TRBJ1-1, is NAGVMQNPRHLVRRRGQEARLRCSPMKGHSHVYWYRQLPEEGLKFMVYLQKENIIDESGMPKERFSAEFPKEGPSILRIQQVVRGDSAAYFCASSLSEGGVTEAFFGQGTRLTVV.

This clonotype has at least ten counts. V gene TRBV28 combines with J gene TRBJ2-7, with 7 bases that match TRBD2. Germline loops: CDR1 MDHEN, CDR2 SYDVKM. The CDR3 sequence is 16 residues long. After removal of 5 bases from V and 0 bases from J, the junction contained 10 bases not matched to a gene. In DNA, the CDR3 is TGTGCCAGCAGTGCCCCGGTTGGGGGGGGCTCCTACGAGCAGTACTTC. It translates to CASSAPVGGGSYEQYF.